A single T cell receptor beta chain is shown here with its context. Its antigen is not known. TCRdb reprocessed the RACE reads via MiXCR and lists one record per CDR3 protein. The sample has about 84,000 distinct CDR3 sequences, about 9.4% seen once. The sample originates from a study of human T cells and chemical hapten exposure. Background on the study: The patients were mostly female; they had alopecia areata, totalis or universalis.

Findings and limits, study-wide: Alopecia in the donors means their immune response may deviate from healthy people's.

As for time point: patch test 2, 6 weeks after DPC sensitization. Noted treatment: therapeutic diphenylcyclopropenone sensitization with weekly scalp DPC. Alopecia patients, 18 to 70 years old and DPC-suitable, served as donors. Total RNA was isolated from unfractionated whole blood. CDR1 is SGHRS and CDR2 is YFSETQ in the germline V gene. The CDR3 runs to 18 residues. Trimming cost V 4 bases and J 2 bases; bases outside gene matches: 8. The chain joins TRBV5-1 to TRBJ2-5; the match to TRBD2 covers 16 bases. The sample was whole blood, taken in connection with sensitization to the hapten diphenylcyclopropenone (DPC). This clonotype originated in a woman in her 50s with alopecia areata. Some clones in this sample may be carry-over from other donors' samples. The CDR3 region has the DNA TGCGCCAGCAGCCCGATGGGACTAGCGGGAGGGCGACAAGAGACCCAGTACTTC. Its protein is CASSPMGLAGGRQETQYF.